One and the same sample provided the 17 T cell receptor beta chains below, sequenced in a study of CD8+CD57+ T cells in acquired aplastic anemia. Genomic DNA was employed as the template in profiling TCR beta VDJ and CDR3. Using its own MiXCR run on the reads, TCRdb lists one record per CDR3 protein. The profile covers about 190,000 distinct CDR3 sequences, with roughly 56% appearing a single time and about 16% taken by the ten largest. Sequenced: sorted CD4+, CD8+, or CD8+CD57+ T cells (not recorded which) from PBMCs. Source of these receptors: a human donor in good health, serving as a control.

This clonotype was seen ten or more times. The rearrangement uses TRBV19 and TRBJ2-5, with D perhaps matching TRBD1 or TRBD2 (5 bases each). Germline V gene sequence: CDR1 LNHDA, CDR2 SQIVND (reference sequence). This CDR3 contains 17 residues. Trimming removed 0 bases at V and 1 base at J, with 15 bases between. The CDR3 is CASSIDPPGTVQETQYF. DNA for the CDR3: TGTGCCAGTAGTATAGACCCACCCGGGACCGTCCAAGAGACCCAGTACTTC.

The chain carries TRBV6-2 or TRBV6-3 and TRBJ2-5, with D tentatively TRBD2 (6 bases). With 2 bases removed from V and 5 bases from J, the gap between germline ends came to 27 bases. CDR1 is MNHEY and CDR2 is SVGEGT in the germline V gene. This CDR3 is built from 19 residues. The CDR3 loop is CASSYARVSGGTPRETQYF. CDR3 in DNA: TGTGCCAGCAGTTACGCCAGGGTTTCCGGGGGTACGCCTCGGGAGACCCAGTACTTC.

V and J are TRBV29-1 and TRBJ2-7, with D perhaps matching TRBD1 (8 bases). The germline gives CDR1 SQVTM, CDR2 ANQGSEA. V shed 7 bases and J shed 2 bases, with 21 bases lying between them. The CDR3 length is 15 residues. The CDR3 is CSAPQGGLAAYEQYF. The CDR3 nucleotides are TGCAGCGCACCACAGGGGGGTCTAGCGGCCTACGAGCAGTACTTC.

This clonotype was picked up one time. J is TRBJ2-5 and V is TRBV7-2; tentatively, D is TRBD1 (5 bases). Germline CDR1 reads SGHTA; CDR2 reads FQGNSA. The ends were cut back, 4 bases at V and 9 bases at J, with 12 bases in the middle. The CDR3 sequence is 12 residues long. CDR3 coding DNA: TGTGCCAGCAGCTCCGCAGGGCTGCCCCAGTACTTC. Protein sequence: CASSSAGLPQYF.

The chain recombines TRBV25-1 with TRBJ1-1; TRBD1 is a possible D gene (5 bases). V lost 4 bases, J lost 4 bases, and 13 bases lay in between. The CDR3 totals 14 residues. In germline, CDR1 is MGHDK, CDR2 SYGVNS. CDR3 protein: CASSAPGLGTEAFF. CDR3 in DNA: TGTGCCAGCAGTGCTCCGGGACTCGGCACTGAAGCTTTCTTT.

The CDR3 here is CASSSSVTASGANVLTF. The CDR3 nucleotides read TGTGCCAGCAGTTCTTCTGTGACGGCCTCTGGGGCCAACGTCCTGACTTTC. The V gene is TRBV2, the J gene TRBJ2-6; no definite D call. Germline V gene sequence: CDR1 SNHLY, CDR2 FYNNEI. V gave up 5 bases and J gave up 0 bases, with 14 bases separating them. The CDR3 covers 17 residues.

This chain joins TRBV7-9 and TRBJ2-7, with D perhaps TRBD2 (6 bases). The CDR3 length is 13 residues. Trimming cost V 3 bases and J 4 bases, with 10 bases left between them. CDR1 is SEHNR and CDR2 is FQNEAQ in the germline V gene (reference sequence). The CDR3: CASSFRRDYEQYF. In DNA, the CDR3 is TGTGCCAGCAGCTTCCGGAGGGATTACGAGCAGTACTTC.

V is TRBV10-3 and J is TRBJ1-2; 10 nucleotides match TRBD1. Trimming took 4 bases from V and 8 from J; bases not matched to a gene: 4. This CDR3 comprises 13 residues. The germline V gene has CDR1 ENHRY and CDR2 SYGVKD. The CDR3 DNA reads as TGTGCCATCAGTGGACAGGGGGCGGGAGGCTACACCTTC. Protein: CAISGQGAGGYTF.

On this clonotype itself: It may be a read error: a sequence one base away is much more abundant. Likely a read error: the CDR3 ends without its conserved phenylalanine or tryptophan. The chain is built from TRBV6-6 and TRBJ2-5; D possibly corresponds to TRBD1 (5 bases). Germline loops: CDR1 MNHNY, CDR2 SVGAGI (reference sequence). The V gene lost 8 bases and the J gene lost 2 bases, with 21 bases spanning the gap. The CDR3 extends over 16 amino acids. The CDR3 sequence: CASVPFDSYGQETQYS. The CDR3 bases are TGTGCCAGCGTCCCGTTTGACAGTTACGGGCAAGAGACCCAGTACTCC.

The rearrangement uses TRBV5-5 and TRBJ2-7, with a tentative D call TRBD1 (5 bases). Trimming left V 3 bases short and J 7 bases short, with 11 bases between. This CDR3 region has 12 residues. Germline V gene data show CDR1 as SGHKS and CDR2 as YYEKEE (reference sequence). The CDR3 spells CASSWQGREQYF. In nucleotides, the CDR3 is TGTGCCAGCAGCTGGCAGGGCCGAGAGCAGTACTTC.

This chain links TRBV29-1 with TRBJ2-1; TRBD2 aligns across 7 bases. CDR1 and CDR2 (germline): SQVTM, ANQGSEA. This CDR3 spans 16 amino acids. J was trimmed by 3 bases and V by 6 bases; bases with no gene match: 14. The CDR3, as DNA: TGCAGCGTCTCAGGGAGGGACGACAAGCTCTACAATGAGCAGTTCTTC. Encoded protein: CSVSGRDDKLYNEQFF.

This clonotype was seen many times. This chain joins TRBV10-2 and TRBJ2-1; a possible D gene is TRBD1 (5 bases). Germline loops: CDR1 WSHSY, CDR2 SAAADI. V dropped 4 bases and J dropped 1 base, with 5 bases sitting between them. The CDR3 is 13 amino acids. The CDR3 spells CASSGTSYNEQFF. Here the CDR3 DNA reads TGCGCCAGCAGTGGGACATCCTACAATGAGCAGTTCTTC.

This clonotype appeared many times. The CDR3 DNA reads TGTGCCAGCAGCTTAGGGCAGAGCACCTACGAGCAGTACTTC. Its protein product is CASSLGQSTYEQYF. The rearrangement uses TRBV7-9 and TRBJ2-7, with D hard to call. The CDR3 is 14 amino acids. Trimming took off 1 base at V and 2 bases at J, with 9 bases between the two ends. Germline V gene sequence: CDR1 SEHNR, CDR2 FQNEAQ (reference sequence). The variable domain in full, with the rest retrieved from reference TRBV7-9 and TRBJ2-7, is DTGVSQNPRHKITKRGQNVTFRCDPISEHNRLYWYRQTLGQGPEFLTYFQNEAQLEKSRLLSDRFSAERPKGSFSTLEIQRTEQGDSAMYLCASSLGQSTYEQYFGPGTRLTVT.

This clonotype showed up just once. The junction and the germline gene differ at one end; a read error may be behind it. This sequence joins TRBV7-2 and TRBJ1-2; possible D gene TRBD1, 6 bases. CDR1 SGHTA and CDR2 FQGNSA come from the germline V gene. The CDR3 is 14 amino acids. The CDR3: CASSRSRGNYGCTF. For the CDR3, the DNA is TGTGCCAGCAGTCGAAGCAGGGGAAACTATGGCTGCACCTTC. Filled out from reference TRBV7-2 and TRBJ1-2, the complete variable domain reads GAGVSQSPSNKVTEKGKDVELRCDPISGHTALYWYRQSLGQGLEFLIYFQGNSAPDKSGLPSDRFSAERTGGSVSTLTIQRTQQEDSAVYLCASSRSRGNYGCTFGSGTRLTVV.

J is TRBJ2-7 and V is TRBV19; TRBD1 matches at 9 bases. The germline CDR1 and CDR2 sequences are LNHDA and SQIVND (reference sequence). CDR3 size: 15 residues. V was clipped by 6 bases and J by 6 bases; unmatched bases: 12. CDR3 loop: CASRQTQGAWGEQYF. The CDR3 DNA reads as TGTGCCAGTAGACAGACACAGGGGGCGTGGGGCGAGCAGTACTTC.

At least ten counts were recorded for this clonotype. The J gene is TRBJ1-2, the V gene TRBV28; TRBD1 matches at 8 bases. The CDR3 runs to 13 residues. Trimming at V came to 4 bases and at J to 5 bases, leaving 3 bases not matched to a gene. Germline CDR1 is MDHEN and CDR2 is SYDVKM. The CDR3 coding sequence is TGTGCCAGCAGTTCGGGACAGGCATATGGCTACACCTTC. Translation: CASSSGQAYGYTF.

This clonotype was counted ten times or more. The gene calls are TRBV20-1 and TRBJ2-6; D unclear. Germline assignment: CDR1 DFQATT and CDR2 SNEGSKA (reference sequence). CDR3 size: 16 residues. Trimming took off 2 bases at V and 2 bases at J, with 13 bases between the two ends. The chain's CDR3 is CSARTESETGANVLTF. The CDR3 DNA is TGCAGTGCTAGAACAGAGTCTGAAACTGGGGCCAACGTCCTGACTTTC.